One and the same sample provided the 20 T cell receptor beta chains below, sequenced in a study of blood T cell repertoires in COVID-19. The table came from immunoSEQ multiplex PCR; TCRdb's copy has only in-frame clones and leaves some out. This sample has more than 200,000 clones, with over 85% found just once. Sequenced material: PBMCs or T cells enriched from blood (not recorded which). The receptors come from a woman younger than 45 with acute COVID-19.

The J gene is TRBJ1-2, the V gene TRBV19; TRBD1 aligns across 7 bases. The length of the CDR3 is 15 residues. Per germline, CDR1 LNHDA and CDR2 SQIVND (reference sequence). The V and J ends lost 9 bases and 2 bases, in that order; junction bases with no gene match: 12. CDR3 in amino acids: CARNPLPGQNYGYTF. CDR3 in DNA: TGTGCCAGGAACCCTCTACCGGGACAGAACTATGGCTACACCTTC.

The chain uses TRBV7-8 and TRBJ2-1, with 8 nucleotides matching TRBD1. The CDR3 runs 16 residues. Germline V CDR1 and CDR2: SGHVS, FQNEAQ. Trimming at V came to 1 base and at J to 5 bases, leaving 7 bases not matched to a gene. The CDR3 is CASSLGPGGFHNEQFF. CDR3 DNA sequence: TGTGCCAGCAGCTTAGGCCCAGGGGGCTTCCACAATGAGCAGTTCTTC.

The table lists this clone with a count of one. V usage is TRBV3-1 (or the pseudogene TRBV3-2) and J usage is TRBJ2-1; D uncertain. Trimming removed 1 base from V and 8 bases from J, with 18 bases in between. The CDR3 consists of 16 residues. The V gene's germline CDR1 is LGHDT and CDR2 YNNKEL (reference sequence). The chain's CDR3 is CASSQVALQYRDEQFF. In nucleotides, the CDR3 is TGTGCCAGCAGCCAAGTTGCACTGCAATACAGAGATGAGCAGTTCTTC.

The chain carries TRBV3-1 (or the pseudogene TRBV3-2) and TRBJ1-6, with 11 bases that match TRBD1. Unmatched junction bases numbered 2, after V lost 4 bases and J lost 3 bases. CDR3 length: 16 residues. In germline, CDR1 is LGHDT, CDR2 YNNKEL (reference sequence). The CDR3 here is CASSRDRGYYNSPLHF. The CDR3 DNA sequence: TGTGCCAGCAGCCGGGACAGGGGGTACTATAATTCACCCCTCCACTTT.

The chain combines TRBV5-1 with TRBJ2-1; 8 nucleotides agree with TRBD1. CDR1 is SGHRS and CDR2 is YFSETQ in the germline V gene. The CDR3 consists of 14 residues. The ends lost 0 bases at V and 8 bases at J; junction bases unmatched: 4. The CDR3 is CASSLGQGHDEQFF. CDR3 nucleotides: TGCGCCAGCAGCTTGGGACAGGGGCACGATGAGCAGTTCTTC.

The rearrangement joins TRBV13 to TRBJ1-1, with 8 bases that match TRBD1. The CDR3 runs 14 residues. V was pared by 4 bases and J by 8 bases, with 9 bases of the junction left unmatched. The germline gives CDR1 PRHDT, CDR2 FYEKMQ (reference sequence). In nucleotides, the CDR3 is TGTGCCAGCAGCTCCGCCTTGACAGGGGAAGAAGCTTTCTTT. Translating gives CASSSALTGEEAFF. Full variable domain (remainder filled in from reference TRBV13 and TRBJ1-1): AAGVIQSPRHLIKEKRETATLKCYPIPRHDTVYWYQQGPGQDPQFLISFYEKMQSDKGSIPDRFSAQQFSDYHSELNMSSLELGDSALYFCASSSALTGEEAFFGQGTRLTVV.

The rearrangement uses TRBV7-2 and TRBJ1-1, with a tentative D call TRBD1 (6 bases). Germline CDR1 reads SGHTA; CDR2 reads FQGNSA. Trimming stripped 2 bases from V and 4 bases from J, with 11 bases between. This CDR3 has 14 residues. The DNA of the CDR3 is TGTGCCAGCAGCTTACAGGGGTTGAGCACTGAAGCTTTCTTT. The encoded protein is CASSLQGLSTEAFF.

The gene calls are TRBV7-5 and TRBJ1-1. TRBV7-5 constitutes a pseudogene. The CDR3 has 17 amino acids. This CDR3 reads CVRSPRGRGTPDTEAFF. CDR3 DNA: TGTGTCAGAAGCCCGAGGGGGAGGGGGACTCCGGACACTGAAGCTTTCTTT.

The J gene is TRBJ2-5, the V gene TRBV9, with a tentative D call TRBD2 (6 bases). Trimming left V 4 bases short and J 2 bases short, with 9 bases between. Germline V gene sequence: CDR1 SGDLS, CDR2 YYNGEE. The CDR3 contains 13 residues. The CDR3 DNA reads TGTGCCAGCAGCCCCGGGACTCAAGAGACCCAGTACTTC. Protein: CASSPGTQETQYF.

This rearrangement joins TRBV4-1 to TRBJ2-5; TRBD1 aligns across 8 bases. Germline CDR1 reads MGHRA; CDR2 reads YSYEKL. V lost 0 bases, J lost 5 bases, and 5 bases stayed unmatched. The CDR3 extends over 15 amino acids. The CDR3 spells CASSQDPGQGETQYF. CDR3 in DNA: TGCGCCAGCAGCCAAGATCCCGGACAGGGCGAGACCCAGTACTTC.

This chain uses TRBV2 with TRBJ1-6; 7 nucleotides align to TRBD1. Per the germline V gene, CDR1 is SNHLY and CDR2 is FYNNEI. J lost 10 bases, V lost 7 bases, and 10 bases had no gene match. The CDR3 has 14 amino acids. CDR3 sequence reads: CASMPGQMESPLHF. DNA of the CDR3: TGTGCCAGCATGCCGGGACAGATGGAGTCACCCCTCCACTTT.

V is TRBV10-1 and J is TRBJ1-5, with 7 bases lining up with TRBD1. The V and J ends lost 1 base and 11 bases, in that order; junction bases with no gene match: 11. The CDR3 is 15 residues long. Germline CDR1 and CDR2: WNHNN and SYGVQD (reference sequence). The CDR3 loop is CASSEWGQSSGAQHF. CDR3 DNA: TGCGCCAGCAGTGAGTGGGGACAGTCCTCCGGGGCCCAGCATTTT.

This chain joins TRBV5-1 and TRBJ2-7, with D perhaps TRBD2 (7 bases). CDR1 SGHRS and CDR2 YFSETQ come from the germline V gene. Trimming took off 4 bases at V and 3 bases at J, with 17 bases between the two ends. The CDR3 is made up of 15 amino acids. CDR3 in DNA: TGCGCCAGCAGCACGGGGGGCGGGGACTACTACGAGCAGTACTTC. This codes for CASSTGGGDYYEQYF.

Concerning this clone itself: This same CDR3 is encoded by further DNA sequences in the sample. V usage is TRBV5-1 and J usage is TRBJ1-1; D is unclear. The V end lost 0 bases, the J end lost 0 bases, and 3 bases lay between the germline ends. The germline CDR1 and CDR2 sequences are SGHRS and YFSETQ. This CDR3 is built from 13 residues. CDR3 sequence reads: CASSLVVNTEAFF. CDR3 DNA: TGCGCCAGCAGCTTGGTAGTGAACACTGAAGCTTTCTTT. Supplemented by reference TRBV5-1 and TRBJ1-1, the full variable domain reads KAGVTQTPRYLIKTRGQQVTLSCSPISGHRSVSWYQQTPGQGLQFLFEYFSETQRNKGNFPGRFSGRQFSNSRSEMNVSTLELGDSALYLCASSLVVNTEAFFGQGTRLTVV.

The chain combines TRBV6-6 with TRBJ2-1, with TRBD2 matching 9 bases. V lost 4 bases, J lost 8 bases, and 9 bases stayed unmatched. Germline CDR1 MNHNY, CDR2 SVGAGI (reference sequence). The CDR3 runs 15 residues. The CDR3 loop reads CASSWVGGGADEQFF. CDR3 DNA sequence: TGTGCCAGCAGTTGGGTCGGCGGGGGGGCGGATGAGCAGTTCTTC.

The chain combines TRBV15 with TRBJ1-6; 8 nucleotides agree with TRBD1. The CDR3 is made up of 14 amino acids. Germline-derived CDR1 and CDR2 are LNHNV and YYDKDF (reference sequence). V lost 6 bases, J lost 5 bases, and 3 bases stayed unmatched. CDR3 loop: CATSPDRDNSPLHF. The DNA of the CDR3 is TGTGCCACCAGTCCGGACAGGGATAATTCACCCCTCCACTTT.

The chain links TRBV24-1 to TRBJ2-2, with TRBD1 as a possible D gene (7 bases). CDR3 length equals 14 residues. The V end lost 2 bases, the J end lost 7 bases, and 10 bases lay between the germline ends. CDR1 is KGHDR and CDR2 is SFDVKD in the germline V gene. The CDR3 reads CATSDSGGGGELFF. The CDR3 DNA follows: TGTGCCACCAGTGATTCAGGGGGAGGCGGGGAGCTGTTTTTT.

The chain couples TRBV5-4 to TRBJ1-2, with TRBD1 matching over 9 bases. V lost 4 bases and J lost 7; bases outside the gene matches: 5. This CDR3 has 13 amino acids. Germline CDR1 SGHNT, CDR2 YYREEE (reference sequence). In nucleotides, the CDR3 is TGTGCCAGCAGCATACAGGGGGCGGGTGGCTACACCTTC. It yields the protein CASSIQGAGGYTF.

J is TRBJ2-1 and V is TRBV30, with TRBD2 as a possible D gene (5 bases). Germline values: CDR1 GTSNPN, CDR2 SVGIG (reference sequence). The germline V and J ends were trimmed by 0 bases and 5 bases, with 8 bases remaining between them. The CDR3 extends over 13 amino acids. CDR3 DNA sequence: TGTGCCTGGAGTGTTGCCGGGGACAATGAGCAGTTCTTC. This translates into CAWSVAGDNEQFF.

This clone appeared a single time. The chain carries TRBV5-1 and TRBJ1-1, with D tentatively TRBD1 (5 bases). Looked up from germline, CDR1 is SGHRS and CDR2 is YFSETQ. Deletions cut 0 bases from V and 3 bases from J, with 12 bases between. The CDR3 consists of 15 residues. CDR3 residues: CASSLGGGYDTEAFF. The CDR3 nucleotides read TGCGCCAGCAGCTTGGGCGGGGGGTACGACACTGAAGCTTTCTTT.